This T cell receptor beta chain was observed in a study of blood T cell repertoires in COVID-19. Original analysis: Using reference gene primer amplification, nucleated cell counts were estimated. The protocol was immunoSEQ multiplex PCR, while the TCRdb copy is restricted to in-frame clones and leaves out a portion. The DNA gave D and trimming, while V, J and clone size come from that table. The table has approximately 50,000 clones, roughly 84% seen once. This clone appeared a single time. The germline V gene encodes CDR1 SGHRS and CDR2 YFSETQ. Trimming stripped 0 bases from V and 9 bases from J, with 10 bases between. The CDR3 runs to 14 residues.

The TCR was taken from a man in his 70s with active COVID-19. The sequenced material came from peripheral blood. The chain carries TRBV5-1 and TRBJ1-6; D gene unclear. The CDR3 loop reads CASSLEDGSSPLHF. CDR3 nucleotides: TGCGCCAGCAGCTTGGAGGACGGGAGTTCACCCCTCCACTTT.